The 5 T cell receptor beta chains listed next were all sequenced from one sample in a study of blood T cell repertoires in COVID-19. Using immunoSEQ multiplex PCR, the repertoire was profiled, and TCRdb retains in-frame clones only, with some absent. In the table there are approximately 130,000 clones, around nine tenths of which are singletons. The specimen sequenced was PBMCs or T cells enriched from blood (not recorded which). Receptor source: a woman aged 50 to 65 who had recovered from COVID-19.

The CDR3 is CASSLASMTEETQYF. The CDR3 DNA sequence: TGTGCCAGCAGCCTCGCATCGATGACAGAAGAGACCCAGTACTTC. The chain is built from TRBV5-6 and TRBJ2-5, with D perhaps TRBD1 (5 bases). The CDR3 extends over 15 amino acids. CDR1 is SGHDT, CDR2 YYEEEE, per germline. Trimming pared 4 bases from V and 3 bases from J, leaving 16 bases between.

The chain links TRBV5-6 to TRBJ1-2; D gene uncertain. Per the germline V gene, CDR1 is SGHDT and CDR2 is YYEEEE. This CDR3 is 14 amino acids long. Trimming pared 4 bases from V and 5 bases from J, leaving 15 bases between. The CDR3 nucleotides read TGTGCCAGCAGCCCAGAGGGATCCTTATATGGCTACACCTTC. It translates to CASSPEGSLYGYTF.

The chain has TRBV6-1 and TRBJ1-6; D remains ambiguous. Per the germline V gene, CDR1 is MNHNS and CDR2 is SASEGT. CDR3 length: 15 residues. Trimming shortened V by 1 base and J by 13 bases, and 17 bases separated the two germline ends. DNA for the CDR3: TGTGCCAGCAGTGAAGTAACGATCTCGAGAGCGCCCCTCCACTTT. Its translation is CASSEVTISRAPLHF.

This clone has more than one count but fewer than ten. The CDR3 protein is CASSQGQGAGTEAFF. The CDR3 DNA follows: TGTGCCAGCAGCCAAGGTCAGGGGGCGGGAACTGAAGCTTTCTTT. V and J are TRBV3-1 (or the pseudogene TRBV3-2) and TRBJ1-1; 8 bases fit TRBD1. Germline lookup yields CDR1 LGHDT and CDR2 YNNKEL (reference sequence). J gave up 5 bases and V 1 base, and 6 bases lay outside the gene matches. The CDR3 extends over 15 amino acids.

The CDR3 coding sequence is TGTGCCAGCAGTGAAGTTCGGCCCCAGCATTTT. Residues: CASSEVRPQHF. The rearrangement uses TRBV6-1 and TRBJ1-5; D gene ambiguous. V was trimmed by 1 base and J by 9 bases, leaving 4 bases between them. Germline assignment: CDR1 MNHNS and CDR2 SASEGT. CDR3 length: 11 amino acids.